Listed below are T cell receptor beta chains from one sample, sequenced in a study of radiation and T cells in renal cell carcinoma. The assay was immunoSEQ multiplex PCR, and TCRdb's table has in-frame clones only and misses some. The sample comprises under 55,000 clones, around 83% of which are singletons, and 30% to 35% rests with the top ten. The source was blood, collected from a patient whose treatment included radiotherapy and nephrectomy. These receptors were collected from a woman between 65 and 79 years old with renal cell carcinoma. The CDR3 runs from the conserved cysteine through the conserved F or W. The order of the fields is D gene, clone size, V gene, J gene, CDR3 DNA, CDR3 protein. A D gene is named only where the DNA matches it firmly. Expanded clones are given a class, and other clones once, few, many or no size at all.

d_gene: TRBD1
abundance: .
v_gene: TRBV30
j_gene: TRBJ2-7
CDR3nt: TGTGCCTGGATGGGGGACAGGGGCGATAATTACTTTGCCTACGAGCAGTACTTC
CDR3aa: CAWMGDRGDNYFAYEQYF

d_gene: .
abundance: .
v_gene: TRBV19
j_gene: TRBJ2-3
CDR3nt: TGTGCCAGTAGCCTTTCGCGCACAGATACGCAGTATTTT
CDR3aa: CASSLSRTDTQYF

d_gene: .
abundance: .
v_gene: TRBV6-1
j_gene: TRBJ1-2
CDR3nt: TGTGCCAGCAGTGACAGGGAAGGTGGCTACACCTTC
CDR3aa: CASSDREGGYTF

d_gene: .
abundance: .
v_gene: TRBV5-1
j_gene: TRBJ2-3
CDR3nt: TGCGCCAGCAGCTTAGGGCCGGCTCCAGATACGCAGTATTTT
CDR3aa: CASSLGPAPDTQYF

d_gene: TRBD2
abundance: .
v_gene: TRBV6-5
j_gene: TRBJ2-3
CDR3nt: TGTGCCAGCAGTTTGGGGACTAGCGGGGGGACAGATACGCAGTATTTT
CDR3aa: CASSLGTSGGTDTQYF

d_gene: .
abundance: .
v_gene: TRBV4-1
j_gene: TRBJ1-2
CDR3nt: TGCGCCAGCAGCCAAGAAGGGACAATTAACTATGGCTACACCTTC
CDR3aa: CASSQEGTINYGYTF

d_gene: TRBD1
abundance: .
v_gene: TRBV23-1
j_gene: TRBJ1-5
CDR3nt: TGCGCCAGCAGTCATCGAACAGGGGCCGATCAGCCCCAGCATTTT
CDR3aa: CASSHRTGADQPQHF

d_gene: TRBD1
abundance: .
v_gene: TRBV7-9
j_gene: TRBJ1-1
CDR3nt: TGTGCCAGCAGCCCGGACAGGGAAGCTTTCTTT
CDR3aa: CASSPDREAFF

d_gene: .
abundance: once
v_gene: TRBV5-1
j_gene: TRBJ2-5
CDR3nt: TGCGCCAGCAGCTTAAGAGGGGAGGGCAGGGGACAAGAGACCCAGTACTTC
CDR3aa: CASSLRGEGRGQETQYF

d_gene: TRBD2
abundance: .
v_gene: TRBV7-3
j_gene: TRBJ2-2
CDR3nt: TGTGCCAGCAGCTCAGGACTAGAAACCGGGGAGCTGTTTTTT
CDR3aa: CASSSGLETGELFF

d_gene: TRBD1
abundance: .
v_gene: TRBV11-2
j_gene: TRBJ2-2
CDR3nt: TGTGCCAGCAGCTTTGGGACAGGCGGTCCAACCGGGGAGCTGTTTTTT
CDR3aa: CASSFGTGGPTGELFF

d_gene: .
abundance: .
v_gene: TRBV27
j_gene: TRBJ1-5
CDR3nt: TGTGCCAGCAGGCCGACGGGAGGTGGTGGCAATCAGCCCCAGCATTTT
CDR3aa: CASRPTGGGGNQPQHF

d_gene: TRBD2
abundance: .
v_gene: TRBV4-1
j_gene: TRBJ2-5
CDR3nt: TGCGCCAGCAGCCAAGAGGGCCTGACTAGCGGGATAGAGACCCAGTACTTC
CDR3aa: CASSQEGLTSGIETQYF

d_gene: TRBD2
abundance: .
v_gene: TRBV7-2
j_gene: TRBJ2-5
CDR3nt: TGTGCCAGCAGCAACGGGAGGAGGGAGACCCAGTACTTC
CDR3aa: CASSNGRRETQYF

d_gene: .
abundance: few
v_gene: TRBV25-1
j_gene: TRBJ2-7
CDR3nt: TGTGCCAGCAGTGAAATCTACGAGCAGTACTTC
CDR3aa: CASSEIYEQYF

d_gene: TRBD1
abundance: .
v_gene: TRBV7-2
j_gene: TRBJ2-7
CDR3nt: TGTGCCAGCAGCCCTTTCCGGGACAGTCCCTACGAGCAGTACTTC
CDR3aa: CASSPFRDSPYEQYF

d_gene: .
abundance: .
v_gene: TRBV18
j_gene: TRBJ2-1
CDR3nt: TGTGCCAGCTCACCTTCCGAGGGACCAAGCTCCTACAATGAGCAGTTCTTC
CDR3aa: CASSPSEGPSSYNEQFF

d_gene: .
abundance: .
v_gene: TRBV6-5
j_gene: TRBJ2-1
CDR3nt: TGTGCCAGCAGTTTTATTAAGGGGAATGAGCAGTTCTTC
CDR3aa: CASSFIKGNEQFF

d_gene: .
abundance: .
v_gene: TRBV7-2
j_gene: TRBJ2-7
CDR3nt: TGTGCCAGCAGCTTAGTAGCGGTCTACGAGCAGTACTTC
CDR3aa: CASSLVAVYEQYF

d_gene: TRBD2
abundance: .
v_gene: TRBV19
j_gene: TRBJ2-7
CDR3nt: TGTGCCAGTAGTACCGGGACTAGCGGCCCTGGGGAGCAGTACTTC
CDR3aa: CASSTGTSGPGEQYF

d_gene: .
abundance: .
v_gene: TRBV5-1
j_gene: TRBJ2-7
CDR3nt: TGCGCCAGCAGCTCGACAGCATACGAGCAGTACTTC
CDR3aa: CASSSTAYEQYF

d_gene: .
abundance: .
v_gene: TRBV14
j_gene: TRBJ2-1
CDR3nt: TGTGCCAGCAGCCCCCTAATCGGGCAGGTTCCGGATGAGCAGTTCTTC
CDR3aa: CASSPLIGQVPDEQFF

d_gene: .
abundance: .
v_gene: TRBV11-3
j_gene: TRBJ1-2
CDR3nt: TGTGCCAGCAGCTTAGAGGGTACAGGGCAGGATGGCTACACCTTC
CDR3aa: CASSLEGTGQDGYTF

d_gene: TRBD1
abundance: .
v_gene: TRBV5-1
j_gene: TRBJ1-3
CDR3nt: TGCGCCAGCAGCACGACAGGGGAAACGGGAAACACCATATATTTT
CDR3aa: CASSTTGETGNTIYF

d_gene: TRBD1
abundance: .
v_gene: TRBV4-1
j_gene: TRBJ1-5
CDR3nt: TGCGCCAGCAGCCTTTCGGACAGGGGGGATCAGCCCCAGCATTTT
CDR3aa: CASSLSDRGDQPQHF

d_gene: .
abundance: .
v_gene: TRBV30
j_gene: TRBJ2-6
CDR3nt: TGTGCCTGGAGTAACTCTGGGGCCAACGTCCTGACTTTC
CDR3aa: CAWSNSGANVLTF

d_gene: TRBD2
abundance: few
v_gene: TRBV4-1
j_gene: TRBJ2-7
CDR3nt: TGCGCCAGCAGCCAAGATGAGCCTAGCGGGGGGGACGCCTACGAGCAGTACTTC
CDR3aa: CASSQDEPSGGDAYEQYF

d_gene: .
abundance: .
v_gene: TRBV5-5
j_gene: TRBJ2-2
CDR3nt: TGTGCCAGCAGTCAAACAACTACCGGGGAGCTGTTTTTT
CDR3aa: CASSQTTTGELFF

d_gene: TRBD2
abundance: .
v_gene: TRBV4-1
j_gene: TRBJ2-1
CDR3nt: TGCGCCAGCAGCCAAGATGGCACTAGCGGGGGATACTCCTACAATGAGCAGTTCTTC
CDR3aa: CASSQDGTSGGYSYNEQFF

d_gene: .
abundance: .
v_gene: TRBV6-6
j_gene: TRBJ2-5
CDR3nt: TGTGCCAGCAGTATACGGGCCCAAGAGACCCAGTACTTC
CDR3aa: CASSIRAQETQYF

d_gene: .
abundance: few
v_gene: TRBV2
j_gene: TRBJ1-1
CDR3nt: TGTGCCAGCAGTGCTGACCCAAACACTGAAGCTTTCTTT
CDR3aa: CASSADPNTEAFF

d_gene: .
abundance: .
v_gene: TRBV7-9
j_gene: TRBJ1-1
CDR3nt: TGTGCCAGCAGCTTCTTAGGAGGTGACACTGAAGCTTTCTTT
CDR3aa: CASSFLGGDTEAFF

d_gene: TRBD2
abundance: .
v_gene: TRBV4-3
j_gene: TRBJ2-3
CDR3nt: TGCGCCAGCAGCCAAATTCCAGTAACTAGCGGGGCAGATACGCAGTATTTT
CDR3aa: CASSQIPVTSGADTQYF

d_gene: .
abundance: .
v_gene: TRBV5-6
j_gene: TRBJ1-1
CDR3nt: TGTGCCAGCAGCTCACCCGGGGGGCACGAGGCTTTCTTT
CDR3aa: CASSSPGGHEAFF